This T cell receptor (beta chain) was observed in a study of blood T cell repertoires in COVID-19. Across 24 US areas, participants ranged in age from about 18 to 100 years. Assignments of participants to cohorts depended upon their own reported clinical history. Among Cohort 3 donors, those recovered had two negative PCRs, clearance, or symptom resolution. In the source study's methods: Reference gene primer amplification in the assay estimated nucleated cell counts. Sequencing was performed with immunoSEQ multiplex PCR; in TCRdb, only in-frame clones are kept and a portion is missing. That table furnishes V, J and clone size, whereas the DNA furnished D and trimming. The table includes approximately 200,000 clones, 84% detected once. This CDR3 is 15 amino acids long.

Source material: PBMCs or T cells enriched from blood (not recorded which). This chain uses TRBV21-1 with TRBJ1-4; TRBD1 is taken as the D call from the table, unchecked against the DNA. TRBV21-1 is labeled a pseudogene. The source is a man aged 60-69 years who had recovered from COVID-19. The CDR3 loop reads CASSLDRGISEKLFF. DNA of the CDR3: TGTGCCAGCAGCCTAGACAGGGGGATCAGTGAAAAACTGTTTTTT.